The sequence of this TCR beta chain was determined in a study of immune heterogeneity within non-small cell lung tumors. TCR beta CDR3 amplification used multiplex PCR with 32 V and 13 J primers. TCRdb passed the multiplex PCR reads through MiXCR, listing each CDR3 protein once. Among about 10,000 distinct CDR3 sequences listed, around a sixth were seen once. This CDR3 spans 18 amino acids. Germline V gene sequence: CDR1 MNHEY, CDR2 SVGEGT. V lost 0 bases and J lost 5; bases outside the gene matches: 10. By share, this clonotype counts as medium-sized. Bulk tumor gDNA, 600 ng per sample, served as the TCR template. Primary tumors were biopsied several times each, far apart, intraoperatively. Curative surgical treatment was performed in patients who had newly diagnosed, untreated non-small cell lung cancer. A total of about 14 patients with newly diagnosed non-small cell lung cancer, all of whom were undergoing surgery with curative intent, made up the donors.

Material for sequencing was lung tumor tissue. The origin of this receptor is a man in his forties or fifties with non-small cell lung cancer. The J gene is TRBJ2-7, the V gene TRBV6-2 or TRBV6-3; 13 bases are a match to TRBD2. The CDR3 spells CASSYSTSGRAQGNEQYF. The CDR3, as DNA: TGTGCCAGCAGTTACTCAACTAGCGGGAGGGCCCAGGGAAACGAGCAGTACTTC.